A selection of T cell receptor beta chains follows, all from one sample in a study of blood T cell repertoires in COVID-19. TCRdb's table, derived via immunoSEQ multiplex PCR, lists solely in-frame clones and lacks some. Seen here are around 310,000 clones, 90% observed once, and the top ten hold 6.5% to 8%. Sequencing input: peripheral blood. These TCRs come from a woman under 40 with COVID-19, enrolled during active disease. CDR3s leave out the opening cysteine and the closing phenylalanine or tryptophan. The D gene is left open where the match is weak.

V: TRBV10-2; J: TRBJ1-5; D: .; CDR3: ASSEEGRGGQPQH
V: TRBV12-3/TRBV12-4; J: TRBJ2-3; D: .; CDR3: ASSGTRDTQY
V: TRBV5-6; J: TRBJ2-2; D: .; CDR3: ASRVTGKAGELF
V: TRBV20-1; J: TRBJ1-1; D: .; CDR3: SSEENTEAF
V: TRBV5-1; J: TRBJ1-4; D: .; CDR3: ASSSAPRGATNEKLF
V: TRBV9; J: TRBJ2-1; D: .; CDR3: ASSVSTGLMDEQF
V: TRBV11-2; J: TRBJ1-4; D: TRBD1; CDR3: ASRLTHRGRLDNEKLF
V: TRBV5-4; J: TRBJ2-1; D: TRBD2; CDR3: ASSLEREASYNEQF
V: TRBV11-2; J: TRBJ1-5; D: .; CDR3: ASSLGTLGQGKNQPQH
V: TRBV28; J: TRBJ2-3; D: TRBD2; CDR3: ASSPNGLAGDTQY
V: TRBV9; J: TRBJ1-3; D: .; CDR3: ASSGGLGSSGNTIY
V: TRBV30; J: TRBJ1-2; D: .; CDR3: AWSFGGGDGYT
V: TRBV28; J: TRBJ1-4; D: TRBD1; CDR3: ASSRPGTGVIEKLF
V: TRBV7-8; J: TRBJ2-7; D: TRBD2; CDR3: ASSAGTSGIEYFYEQY
V: TRBV29-1; J: TRBJ2-3; D: TRBD1; CDR3: SVAEIRTGSQY
V: TRBV2; J: TRBJ1-5; D: TRBD1; CDR3: ASSTGGGQPQH
V: TRBV19; J: TRBJ2-5; D: .; CDR3: ASSIGLRETQY
V: TRBV6-5; J: TRBJ2-7; D: TRBD1; CDR3: ASRADRGTSYEQY
V: TRBV28; J: TRBJ2-1; D: .; CDR3: ASRHSGVGYNEQF
V: TRBV11-2; J: TRBJ2-7; D: .; CDR3: ASSLVLPSEVYEQY
V: TRBV10-3; J: TRBJ2-7; D: TRBD2; CDR3: AIRGTSSYEQY
V: TRBV5-4; J: TRBJ2-5; D: TRBD1; CDR3: ASSLDDSRGRETQY
V: TRBV28; J: TRBJ1-6; D: TRBD1; CDR3: AIPFGQENNSPLH
V: TRBV9; J: TRBJ2-3; D: TRBD2; CDR3: ASSITSGLTDTQY
V: TRBV24-1; J: TRBJ2-7; D: .; CDR3: ATSPGLPSSYEQY
V: TRBV7-2; J: TRBJ1-6; D: .; CDR3: ASSLFAREDSPLH
V: TRBV3-1/TRBV3-2; J: TRBJ1-3; D: .; CDR3: ASSRSDRLSGNTIY
V: TRBV9; J: TRBJ1-3; D: .; CDR3: ASSAPGSGNTIY
V: TRBV11-3; J: TRBJ2-1; D: .; CDR3: ASSYSGHEQF
V: TRBV12-1; J: TRBJ2-7; D: .; CDR3: ASSFARSRGEQY
V: TRBV28; J: TRBJ1-5; D: TRBD1; CDR3: ASSPQGAAQPQH
V: TRBV29-1; J: TRBJ2-4; D: TRBD1; CDR3: SAQGALAKNIQY
V: TRBV6-1; J: TRBJ1-2; D: .; CDR3: ASSNNRDGYGYT
V: TRBV5-1; J: TRBJ2-7; D: .; CDR3: ASSWTQTGYEQY
V: TRBV18; J: TRBJ1-1; D: .; CDR3: ASSPPIEGGAF